The 25 T cell receptor beta chains listed next were all sequenced from one sample in a study of blood T cell repertoires in COVID-19. This table comes from immunoSEQ multiplex PCR, and its TCRdb copy is limited to in-frame clones, with some not included. The table records 180,000 or so clones, roughly 90% of them present only once. The sequenced material came from peripheral blood. The source of these receptors is a man aged 40-49 years with acute or convalescent COVID-19.

The V gene is TRBV5-1, the J gene TRBJ1-6; the match to TRBD1 covers 8 bases. Losses at the gene ends were 4 bases for V and 10 bases for J; bases not matched to a gene: 4. The CDR3 sequence is 13 residues long. Looked up from germline, CDR1 is SGHRS and CDR2 is YFSETQ. The CDR3 is CASSAGQGSPLHF. CDR3 in DNA: TGCGCCAGCAGCGCCGGACAGGGATCACCCCTCCACTTT.

This clone was counted a single time. V and J are TRBV12-3 or TRBV12-4 and TRBJ1-2; 9 nucleotides align to TRBD1. Trimming cost V 6 bases and J 4 bases; bases outside gene matches: 3. The length of the CDR3 is 13 residues. The chain's CDR3 is CASSLDRGYGYTF. In nucleotides, the CDR3 is TGTGCCAGCAGCCTGGACAGGGGCTATGGCTACACCTTC.

The rearrangement links TRBV7-9 to TRBJ2-3; perhaps TRBD2 as D (5 bases). CDR3 length: 16 residues. V lost 5 bases, J lost 4 bases, and 19 bases lay in between. Germline V lookup: CDR1 SEHNR, CDR2 FQNEAQ (reference sequence). CDR3 sequence reads: CASSPPTGRGPDTQYF. CDR3 bases: TGTGCCAGCAGCCCACCGACCGGTAGAGGGCCAGATACGCAGTATTTT.

V is TRBV4-1 and J is TRBJ2-1; 11 nucleotides match TRBD2. V was clipped by 2 bases and J by 5 bases; unmatched bases: 5. Germline CDR1 MGHRA, CDR2 YSYEKL. CDR3 length equals 16 residues. CDR3 residues: CASSQFSGGADNEQFF. The CDR3 coding sequence is TGCGCCAGCAGCCAATTTAGCGGGGGGGCCGACAATGAGCAGTTCTTC.

The chain has TRBV19 and TRBJ2-1, with 11 bases aligning to TRBD2. Unmatched junction bases numbered 8, after V lost 5 bases and J lost 5 bases. This CDR3 comprises 16 residues. Germline V gives CDR1 LNHDA, CDR2 SQIVND (reference sequence). CDR3 region: CASSYLAGGTDNEQFF. The DNA for the CDR3 is TGTGCCAGTAGTTACTTAGCGGGGGGGACCGACAATGAGCAGTTCTTC.

The chain recombines TRBV5-1 with TRBJ1-1, with 7 bases lining up with TRBD1. CDR3 length: 17 amino acids. V shed 2 bases and J 1 base; nucleotides not matched to a gene: 11. Germline values: CDR1 SGHRS, CDR2 YFSETQ. CDR3 in amino acids: CASSFMPPTGSNTEAFF. Written as DNA, the CDR3 is TGCGCCAGCAGCTTCATGCCCCCGACAGGGTCGAACACTGAAGCTTTCTTT.

This clone was counted between two and nine times. The genes are TRBV14 and TRBJ1-6; TRBD1 matches at 8 bases. Per germline, CDR1 SGHDN and CDR2 FVKESK. V shed 1 base and J 9 bases; nucleotides not matched to a gene: 5. The CDR3 consists of 15 residues. This CDR3 is CASSQGRGQGSPLHF. The CDR3, as DNA: TGTGCCAGCAGCCAAGGCAGGGGGCAGGGTTCACCCCTCCACTTT.

The chain links TRBV24-1 to TRBJ2-1, with a weak D call TRBD2 (5 bases). The V gene lost 3 bases and the J gene lost 7 bases, with 12 bases spanning the gap. The CDR3 covers 14 residues. CDR1 and CDR2 (germline): KGHDR, SFDVKD. This chain's CDR3 is CATSDTRTGNEQFF. The CDR3 DNA sequence: TGTGCCACCAGTGATACAAGGACTGGAAATGAGCAGTTCTTC.

The chain combines TRBV12-3 or TRBV12-4 with TRBJ1-2; 7 nucleotides match TRBD1. The CDR3 has 13 residues. The V gene end was trimmed by 5 bases and the J gene end by 6 bases; junction bases not matched to a gene: 6. The CDR3 loop is CASSKTGRDGYTF. The CDR3 nucleotides read TGTGCCAGCAGTAAGACAGGGCGAGATGGCTACACCTTC.

This chain uses TRBV3-1 (or the pseudogene TRBV3-2) with TRBJ2-1; 9 bases agree with TRBD1. Trimming at V came to 3 bases and at J to 10 bases, leaving 13 bases not matched to a gene. The CDR3 totals 16 residues. Germline-derived CDR1 and CDR2 are LGHDT and YNNKEL (reference sequence). In nucleotides, the CDR3 is TGTGCCAGCAGCCATGTGGGGACAGGGATTCGCAGCGAGCAGTTCTTC. Translating gives CASSHVGTGIRSEQFF.

The rearrangement links TRBV5-1 to TRBJ1-5, with D perhaps TRBD1 (6 bases). V dropped 1 base and J dropped 6 bases, with 14 bases sitting between them. CDR3 length: 15 residues. Germline V gene sequence: CDR1 SGHRS, CDR2 YFSETQ. The CDR3: CASSLPGGVGQPQHF. The CDR3 DNA sequence: TGCGCCAGCAGCTTGCCGGGGGGCGTGGGTCAGCCCCAGCATTTT.

The rearrangement joins TRBV28 to TRBJ1-2, with 8 bases fitting TRBD1. CDR3 length: 13 amino acids. V gave up 7 bases and J gave up 1 base; unmatched junction bases: 2. From germline, CDR1 is MDHEN and CDR2 SYDVKM. The CDR3 coding sequence is TGTGCCAGCATAGACAGGGGTAACTATGGCTACACCTTC. It specifies CASIDRGNYGYTF.

The chain is built from TRBV4-2 and TRBJ1-5, with TRBD1 matching over 8 bases. This CDR3 spans 15 amino acids. Germline CDR1 LGHNA, CDR2 YNFKEQ. With V trimmed by 1 base and J by 3 bases, 2 bases remained unmatched. CDR3 DNA: TGTGCCAGCAGCCAAGGGACAGGGTCCAATCAGCCCCAGCATTTT. The encoded protein is CASSQGTGSNQPQHF.

This sequence joins TRBV5-8 and TRBJ2-1, with D perhaps TRBD2 (6 bases). Germline V gene sequence: CDR1 SGHTS, CDR2 YDEGEE. V gave up 7 bases and J gave up 6 bases, with 17 bases separating them. This CDR3 comprises 14 residues. The CDR3 protein is CASRRRELGNEQFF. The CDR3 DNA reads as TGTGCCAGCCGAAGGAGGGAGCTGGGCAATGAGCAGTTCTTC.

The gene calls are TRBV15 and TRBJ1-1; 10 bases agree with TRBD1. This CDR3 region has 16 residues. Germline V CDR1 and CDR2: LNHNV, YYDKDF (reference sequence). The V and J ends lost 5 bases and 5 bases, in that order; junction bases with no gene match: 11. CDR3 bases: TGTGCCACCAGCCGTGAACCGGGACAGGGGATGACTGAAGCTTTCTTT. Its protein product is CATSREPGQGMTEAFF.

This chain connects TRBV18 to TRBJ2-7; TRBD2 agrees at 7 bases. The CDR3 has 15 residues. From germline, CDR1 is KGHSH and CDR2 LQKENI. V lost 6 bases to trimming and J lost 6 bases; unmatched junction nucleotides: 14. The CDR3: CASSLPGGIGGEQYF. The CDR3 DNA follows: TGTGCCAGCTCCCTCCCGGGGGGTATTGGGGGCGAGCAGTACTTC.

This clone has a handful of counts. CDR3 DNA sequence: TGTGCCAGCAGCGTAGACTGGAATCAGCCCCAGCATTTT. Its protein product is CASSVDWNQPQHF. V gene TRBV9 combines with J gene TRBJ1-5; D remains unclear. Germline CDR1 SGDLS, CDR2 YYNGEE. This CDR3 region has 13 residues. Trimming took 0 bases from V and 4 from J, leaving 5 bases between them.

The J gene is TRBJ2-7, the V gene TRBV2; 10 bases are a match to TRBD1. Germline CDR1 SNHLY, CDR2 FYNNEI. Germline trimming cut 5 bases from V and 0 bases from J; bases unmatched to any gene: 4. The CDR3 covers 15 residues. The CDR3 DNA sequence: TGTGCCAGCAGTAGGGACAGGGGATCCTCCTACGAGCAGTACTTC. Its translation is CASSRDRGSSYEQYF.

The chain employs TRBV5-6 and TRBJ2-7, with D hard to call. Germline V lookup: CDR1 SGHDT, CDR2 YYEEEE. The CDR3 extends over 15 amino acids. Trimming took 0 bases from V and 4 from J, leaving 14 bases between them. The CDR3 reads CASSLARGGLYEQYF. The DNA for the CDR3 is TGTGCCAGCAGCTTGGCCCGCGGCGGTCTTTACGAGCAGTACTTC.

The chain is built from TRBV5-6 and TRBJ2-2, with a tentative D call TRBD1 (6 bases). Germline V CDR1 and CDR2: SGHDT, YYEEEE. V lost 4 bases, J lost 6 bases, and 19 bases lay in between. This CDR3 is built from 16 residues. The CDR3 coding sequence is TGTGCCAGCAGCCCGACCGGGACACTCAGGCCCGGGGAGCTGTTTTTT. It codes for CASSPTGTLRPGELFF.

V gene TRBV4-3 combines with J gene TRBJ1-4, with 7 bases fitting TRBD1. The CDR3 consists of 15 residues. Germline trimming cut 0 bases from V and 3 bases from J; bases unmatched to any gene: 1. Per germline, CDR1 LGHNA and CDR2 YSLEER. The CDR3 region has the DNA TGCGCCAGCAGCCAAGACGGGACAGCTAATGAAAAACTGTTTTTT. This encodes CASSQDGTANEKLFF.

The CDR3 sequence is CATPPTGQGSGDTQYF. In DNA form, the CDR3 reads TGTGCCACCCCACCCACAGGACAGGGCTCGGGAGATACGCAGTATTTT. The V call is TRBV7-9, the J call TRBJ2-3; 8 nucleotides match TRBD1. V lost 10 bases to trimming and J lost 5 bases; unmatched junction nucleotides: 17. CDR1 and CDR2 from the germline V gene are SEHNR and FQNEAQ (reference sequence). The CDR3 totals 16 residues.

This clone occurred once. The chain couples TRBV28 to TRBJ1-4, with a tentative D call TRBD1 (5 bases). This CDR3 spans 15 amino acids. Germline V gives CDR1 MDHEN, CDR2 SYDVKM. The V end was cut by 2 bases, the J end by 11 bases, with 18 bases between. The CDR3: CASSLRRNAGYKLFF. CDR3 DNA sequence: TGTGCCAGCAGTTTACGACGGAACGCAGGGTACAAACTGTTTTTT.

The V call is TRBV9, the J call TRBJ2-5; 7 nucleotides align to TRBD2. CDR1 and CDR2 from the germline V gene are SGDLS and YYNGEE. The CDR3 consists of 15 residues. V was clipped by 2 bases and J by 4 bases; unmatched bases: 8. CDR3 region: CASSVSGVGVETQYF. The CDR3 DNA reads as TGTGCCAGCAGCGTCAGCGGGGTTGGGGTAGAGACCCAGTACTTC. The full variable domain, with the rest looked up from reference TRBV9 and TRBJ2-5, is DSGVTQTPKHLITATGQRVTLRCSPRSGDLSVYWYQQSLDQGLQFLIQYYNGEERAKGNILERFSAQQFPDLHSELNLSSLELGDSALYFCASSVSGVGVETQYFGPGTRLLVL.

This sequence joins TRBV27 and TRBJ1-2, with no clear D. The CDR3 runs 15 residues. Germline V gene sequence: CDR1 MNHEY, CDR2 SMNVEV (reference sequence). Trimming took off 3 bases at V and 2 bases at J, with 13 bases between the two ends. The CDR3 is CASSLRRQDNYGYTF. The CDR3 DNA follows: TGTGCCAGCAGTTTGAGGAGGCAGGACAACTATGGCTACACCTTC.